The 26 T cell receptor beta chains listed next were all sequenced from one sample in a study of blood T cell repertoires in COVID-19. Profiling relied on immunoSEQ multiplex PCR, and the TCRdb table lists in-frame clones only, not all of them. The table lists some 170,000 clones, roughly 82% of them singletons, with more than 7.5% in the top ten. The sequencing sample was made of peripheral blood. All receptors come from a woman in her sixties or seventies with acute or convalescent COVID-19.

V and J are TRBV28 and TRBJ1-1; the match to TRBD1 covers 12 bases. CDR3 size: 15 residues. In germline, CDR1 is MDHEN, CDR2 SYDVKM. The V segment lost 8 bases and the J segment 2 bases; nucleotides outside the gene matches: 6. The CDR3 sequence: CASGGQGAINTEAFF. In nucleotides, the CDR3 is TGTGCCAGCGGGGGACAGGGGGCGATTAACACTGAAGCTTTCTTT.

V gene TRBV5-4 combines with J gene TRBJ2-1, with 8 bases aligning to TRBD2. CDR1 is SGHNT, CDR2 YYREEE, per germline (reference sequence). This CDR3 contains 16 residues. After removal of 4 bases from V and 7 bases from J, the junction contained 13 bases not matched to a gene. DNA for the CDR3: TGTGCCAGCAGCCAATTCGTGAGCGGGAGCCCGAATGAGCAGTTCTTC. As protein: CASSQFVSGSPNEQFF.

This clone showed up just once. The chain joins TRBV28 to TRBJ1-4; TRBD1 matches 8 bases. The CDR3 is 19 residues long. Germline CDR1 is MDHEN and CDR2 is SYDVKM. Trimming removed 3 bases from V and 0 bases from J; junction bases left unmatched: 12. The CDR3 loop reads CASSFPRTGMRATNEKLFF. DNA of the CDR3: TGTGCCAGCAGTTTCCCTCGGACAGGGATGAGGGCAACTAATGAAAAACTGTTTTTT.

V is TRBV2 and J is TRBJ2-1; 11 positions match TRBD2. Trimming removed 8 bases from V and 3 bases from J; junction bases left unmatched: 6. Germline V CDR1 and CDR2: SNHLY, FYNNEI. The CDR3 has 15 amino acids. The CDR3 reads CASSSGTSGYNEQFF. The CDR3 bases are TGTGCCAGCTCATCCGGGACTAGCGGCTACAATGAGCAGTTCTTC.

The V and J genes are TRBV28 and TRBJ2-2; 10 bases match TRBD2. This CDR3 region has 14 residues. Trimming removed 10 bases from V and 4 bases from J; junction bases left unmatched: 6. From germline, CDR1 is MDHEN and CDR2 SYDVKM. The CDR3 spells CATRAGGRTGELFF. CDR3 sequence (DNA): TGTGCCACCAGAGCGGGGGGGCGCACCGGGGAGCTGTTTTTT.

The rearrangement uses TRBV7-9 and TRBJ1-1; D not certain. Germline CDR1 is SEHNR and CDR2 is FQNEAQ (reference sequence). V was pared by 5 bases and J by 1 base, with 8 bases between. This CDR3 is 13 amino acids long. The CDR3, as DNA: TGTGCCAGCAGCCAACTCCAGAACACTGAAGCTTTCTTT. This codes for CASSQLQNTEAFF.

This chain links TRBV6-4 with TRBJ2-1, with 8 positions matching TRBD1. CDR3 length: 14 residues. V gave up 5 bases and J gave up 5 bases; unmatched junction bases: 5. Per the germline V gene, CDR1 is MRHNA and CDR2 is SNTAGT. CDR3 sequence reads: CASSPGQANNEQFF. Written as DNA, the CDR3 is TGTGCCAGCAGTCCGGGACAGGCGAACAATGAGCAGTTCTTC.

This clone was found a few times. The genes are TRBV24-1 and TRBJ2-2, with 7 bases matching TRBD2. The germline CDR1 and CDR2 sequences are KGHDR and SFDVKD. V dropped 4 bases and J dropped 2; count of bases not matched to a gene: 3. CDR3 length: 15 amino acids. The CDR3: CATSEGLLNTGELFF. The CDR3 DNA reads TGTGCCACCAGTGAGGGACTATTAAACACCGGGGAGCTGTTTTTT.

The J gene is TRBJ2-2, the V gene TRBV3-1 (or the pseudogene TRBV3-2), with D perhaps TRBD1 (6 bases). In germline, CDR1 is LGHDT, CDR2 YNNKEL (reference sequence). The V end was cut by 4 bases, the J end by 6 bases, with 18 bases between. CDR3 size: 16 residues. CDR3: CASSRTTGWGSGELFF. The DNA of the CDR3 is TGTGCCAGCAGCCGCACAACAGGGTGGGGGTCCGGGGAGCTGTTTTTT.

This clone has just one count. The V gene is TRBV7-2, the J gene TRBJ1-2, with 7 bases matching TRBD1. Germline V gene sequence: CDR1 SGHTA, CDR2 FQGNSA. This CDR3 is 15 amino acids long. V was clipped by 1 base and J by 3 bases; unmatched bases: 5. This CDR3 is CASSLVPGGHYGYTF. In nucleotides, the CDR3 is TGTGCCAGCAGCTTAGTACCAGGGGGTCACTATGGCTACACCTTC.

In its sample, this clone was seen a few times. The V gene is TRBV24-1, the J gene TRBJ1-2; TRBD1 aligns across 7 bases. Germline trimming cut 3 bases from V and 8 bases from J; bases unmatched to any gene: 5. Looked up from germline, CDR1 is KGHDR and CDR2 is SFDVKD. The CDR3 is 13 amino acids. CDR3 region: CATSDPNRGGYTF. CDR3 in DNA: TGTGCCACCAGTGATCCTAACAGGGGAGGCTACACCTTC.

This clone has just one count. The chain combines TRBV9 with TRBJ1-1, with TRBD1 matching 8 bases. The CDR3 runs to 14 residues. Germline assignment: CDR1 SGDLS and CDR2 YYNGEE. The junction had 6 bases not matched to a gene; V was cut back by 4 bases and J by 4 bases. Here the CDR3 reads CASSIGQGPTEAFF. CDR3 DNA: TGTGCCAGCAGCATTGGACAGGGCCCCACTGAAGCTTTCTTT.

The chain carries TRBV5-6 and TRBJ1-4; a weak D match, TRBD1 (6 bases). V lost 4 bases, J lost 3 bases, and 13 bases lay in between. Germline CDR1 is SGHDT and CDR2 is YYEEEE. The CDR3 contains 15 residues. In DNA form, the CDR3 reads TGTGCCAGCAGCCTTCCAGGGGCAGCTAATGAAAAACTGTTTTTT. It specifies CASSLPGAANEKLFF.

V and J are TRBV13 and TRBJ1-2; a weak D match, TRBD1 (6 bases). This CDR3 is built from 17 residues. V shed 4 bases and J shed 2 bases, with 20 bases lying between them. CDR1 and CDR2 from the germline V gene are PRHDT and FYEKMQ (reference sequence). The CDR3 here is CASSSQAGSGANYGYTF. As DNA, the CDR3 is TGTGCCAGCAGCTCCCAGGCTGGCTCAGGGGCGAACTATGGCTACACCTTC.

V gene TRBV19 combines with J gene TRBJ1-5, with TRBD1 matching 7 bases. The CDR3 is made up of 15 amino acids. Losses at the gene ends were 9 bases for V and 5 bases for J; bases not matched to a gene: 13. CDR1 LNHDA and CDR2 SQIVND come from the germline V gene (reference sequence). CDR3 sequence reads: CASLAHKGADQPQHF. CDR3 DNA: TGTGCCAGCCTGGCCCACAAGGGGGCGGATCAGCCCCAGCATTTT.

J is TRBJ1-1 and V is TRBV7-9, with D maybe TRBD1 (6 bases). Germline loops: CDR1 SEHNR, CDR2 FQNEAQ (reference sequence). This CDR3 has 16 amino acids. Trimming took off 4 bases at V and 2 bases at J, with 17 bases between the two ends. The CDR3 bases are TGTGCCAGCAGCTCCCTCCGGGGGGCAAGTAACACTGAAGCTTTCTTT. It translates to CASSSLRGASNTEAFF.

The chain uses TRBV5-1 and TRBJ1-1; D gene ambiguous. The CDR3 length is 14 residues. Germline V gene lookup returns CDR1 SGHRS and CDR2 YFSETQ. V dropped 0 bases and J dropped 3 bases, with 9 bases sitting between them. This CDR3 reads CASSLEPSYTEAFF. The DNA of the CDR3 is TGCGCCAGCAGCTTGGAACCCAGTTACACTGAAGCTTTCTTT.

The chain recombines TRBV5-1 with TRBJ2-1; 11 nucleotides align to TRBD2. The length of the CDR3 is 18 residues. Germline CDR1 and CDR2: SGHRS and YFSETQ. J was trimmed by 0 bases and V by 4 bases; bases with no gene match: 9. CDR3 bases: TGCGCCAGCAGCCAAACGACTAGCGGGGTTACCTCCTACAATGAGCAGTTCTTC. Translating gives CASSQTTSGVTSYNEQFF.

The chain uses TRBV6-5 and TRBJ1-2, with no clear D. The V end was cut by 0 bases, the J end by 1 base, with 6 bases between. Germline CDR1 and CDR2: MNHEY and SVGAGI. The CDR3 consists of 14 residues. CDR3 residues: CASSYSRDNYGYTF. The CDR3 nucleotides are TGTGCCAGCAGTTACTCGAGGGATAACTATGGCTACACCTTC.

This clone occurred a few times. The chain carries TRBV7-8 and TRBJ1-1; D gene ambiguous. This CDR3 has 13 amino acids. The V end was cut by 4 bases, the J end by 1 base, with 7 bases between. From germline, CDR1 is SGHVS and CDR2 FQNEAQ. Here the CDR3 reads CASSSHRNTEAFF. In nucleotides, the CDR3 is TGTGCCAGCAGCTCACACAGGAACACTGAAGCTTTCTTT.

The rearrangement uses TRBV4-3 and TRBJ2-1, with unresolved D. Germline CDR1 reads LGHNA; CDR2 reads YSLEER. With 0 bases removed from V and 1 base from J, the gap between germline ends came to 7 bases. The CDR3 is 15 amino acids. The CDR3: CASSQDRSSYNEQFF. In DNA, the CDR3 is TGCGCCAGCAGCCAAGATCGGAGTTCCTACAATGAGCAGTTCTTC.

CDR3 DNA sequence: TGTGCCAGCACCTCGCCCCGTGGGCTAGCGGGAGGGAATTACCAAGAGACCCAGTACTTC. Translated, it gives CASTSPRGLAGGNYQETQYF. The J gene is TRBJ2-5, the V gene TRBV28; 12 bases are a match to TRBD2. In germline, CDR1 is MDHEN, CDR2 SYDVKM. Unmatched junction bases numbered 18, after V lost 7 bases and J lost 0 bases. CDR3 length: 20 amino acids.

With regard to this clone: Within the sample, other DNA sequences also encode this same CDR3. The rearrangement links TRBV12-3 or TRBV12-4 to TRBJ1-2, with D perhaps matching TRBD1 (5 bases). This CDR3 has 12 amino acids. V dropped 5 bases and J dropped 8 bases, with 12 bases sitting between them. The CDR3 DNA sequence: TGTGCCAGCAGTCGGGGTCGGGGGGGCTACACCTTC. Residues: CASSRGRGGYTF.

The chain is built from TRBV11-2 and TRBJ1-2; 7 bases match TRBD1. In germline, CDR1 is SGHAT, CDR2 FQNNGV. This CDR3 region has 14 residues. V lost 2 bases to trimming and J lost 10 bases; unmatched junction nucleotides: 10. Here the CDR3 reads CASSLLGQGTVYTF. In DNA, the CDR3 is TGTGCCAGCAGCTTATTAGGCCAAGGGACAGTCTACACCTTC.

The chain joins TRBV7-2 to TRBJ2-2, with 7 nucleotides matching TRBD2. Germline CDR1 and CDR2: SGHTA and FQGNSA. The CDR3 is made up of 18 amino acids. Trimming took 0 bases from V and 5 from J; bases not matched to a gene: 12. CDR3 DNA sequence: TGTGCCAGCAGCTTAGCGGGAGGGCTCTCCTCCGTGACCGGGGAGCTGTTTTTT. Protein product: CASSLAGGLSSVTGELFF.

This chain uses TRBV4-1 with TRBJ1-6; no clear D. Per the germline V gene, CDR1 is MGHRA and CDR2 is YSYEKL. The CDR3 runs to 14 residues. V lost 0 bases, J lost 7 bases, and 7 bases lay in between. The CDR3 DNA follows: TGCGCCAGCAGCCAAGAGACACGGAATTCACCCCTCCACTTT. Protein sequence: CASSQETRNSPLHF.